A selection of T cell receptor beta chains follows, all from one sample in a study of CD8 T cells in Susac syndrome. Using its own MiXCR run on the immunoSEQ multiplex PCR reads, TCRdb lists one record per CDR3 protein. The table has under 200,000 distinct CDR3 sequences, 90% to 95% seen once. The sequenced sample was CD4+ T cells from PBMCs. The receptors were sampled from a human donor in good health. Both conserved end residues are part of each CDR3. Each record gives: D gene, J gene, V gene, CDR3 protein, CDR3 DNA. The D gene is left open where the match is weak.

D gene: TRBD2
J gene: TRBJ2-1
V gene: TRBV5-4
CDR3 protein: CASSSLSGGRTSYNEQFF
CDR3 DNA: TGTGCCAGCAGCTCACTATCTGGCGGGAGGACTTCCTACAATGAGCAGTTCTTC

D gene: TRBD1
J gene: TRBJ1-2
V gene: TRBV24-1
CDR3 protein: CATHPTGEDGYTF
CDR3 DNA: TGTGCCACCCACCCGACAGGGGAGGATGGCTACACCTTC

D gene: -
J gene: TRBJ2-7
V gene: TRBV20-1
CDR3 protein: CSARTQGPEEQYF
CDR3 DNA: TGCAGTGCTAGAACGCAGGGGCCTGAGGAGCAGTACTTC

D gene: -
J gene: TRBJ2-5
V gene: TRBV3-1
CDR3 protein: CASSRTDARLEQYF
CDR3 DNA: TGTGCCAGCAGCCGAACGGACGCTAGGCTAGAGCAGTACTTC

D gene: -
J gene: TRBJ2-1
V gene: TRBV29-1
CDR3 protein: CSGGGADYNEQFF
CDR3 DNA: TGCAGCGGAGGGGGGGCAGACTACAATGAGCAGTTCTTC

D gene: -
J gene: TRBJ2-2
V gene: TRBV12-5
CDR3 protein: CASSGAGELFF
CDR3 DNA: TGTGCCTCCTCGGGGGCCGGGGAGCTGTTTTTT

D gene: -
J gene: TRBJ2-6
V gene: TRBV24-1
CDR3 protein: CATSGQYSGANVLTF
CDR3 DNA: TGTGCCACCAGTGGCCAATACTCTGGGGCCAACGTCCTGACTTTC

D gene: -
J gene: TRBJ2-1
V gene: TRBV19
CDR3 protein: CASSIEHGTHNEQFF
CDR3 DNA: TGTGCCAGTAGTATAGAGCATGGGACCCACAATGAGCAGTTCTTC

D gene: -
J gene: TRBJ1-2
V gene: TRBV12-3/TRBV12-4
CDR3 protein: CASSPSPHYGYTF
CDR3 DNA: TGTGCCAGCAGTCCCAGTCCCCACTATGGCTACACCTTC

D gene: -
J gene: TRBJ2-1
V gene: TRBV3-1
CDR3 protein: CASSQGRGGQFF
CDR3 DNA: TGTGCCAGCAGCCAAGGTCGAGGTGGGCAGTTCTTC

D gene: -
J gene: TRBJ2-1
V gene: TRBV19
CDR3 protein: CASTSNRVYNEQFF
CDR3 DNA: TGTGCCAGTACCTCTAACAGGGTCTACAATGAGCAGTTCTTC

D gene: TRBD1
J gene: TRBJ1-1
V gene: TRBV29-1
CDR3 protein: CSAWGQSEAFF
CDR3 DNA: TGCAGCGCGTGGGGACAGTCCGAAGCTTTCTTT

D gene: TRBD2
J gene: TRBJ2-1
V gene: TRBV20-1
CDR3 protein: CSANTPGGGAMSYNEQFF
CDR3 DNA: TGCAGTGCAAATACCCCGGGCGGGGGGGCCATGTCCTACAATGAGCAGTTCTTC

D gene: -
J gene: TRBJ2-1
V gene: TRBV12-5
CDR3 protein: CASGTDQSDREQFF
CDR3 DNA: TGTGCTAGTGGTACAGACCAGTCAGATCGAGAGCAGTTCTTC

D gene: -
J gene: TRBJ2-1
V gene: TRBV10-2
CDR3 protein: CASSGIRPIDEQFF
CDR3 DNA: TGCGCCAGCAGTGGTATCCGCCCAATTGATGAGCAGTTCTTC

D gene: TRBD2
J gene: TRBJ2-2
V gene: TRBV10-3
CDR3 protein: CAISEREVGTGELFF
CDR3 DNA: TGTGCCATCTCCGAGCGGGAGGTGGGAACCGGGGAGCTGTTTTTT

D gene: TRBD1
J gene: TRBJ1-2
V gene: TRBV29-1
CDR3 protein: CSVDRTGTVYAYTF
CDR3 DNA: TGCAGCGTTGATCGCACCGGGACAGTCTATGCCTACACCTTC

D gene: -
J gene: TRBJ2-5
V gene: TRBV2
CDR3 protein: CASRDRGETQYF
CDR3 DNA: TGTGCCAGCAGAGACCGAGGAGAGACCCAGTACTTC

D gene: -
J gene: TRBJ1-2
V gene: TRBV3-1
CDR3 protein: CASRSRRGRQRYTF
CDR3 DNA: TGTGCCAGCAGGTCCCGGCGAGGGCGTCAGCGCTACACCTTC

D gene: TRBD1
J gene: TRBJ1-1
V gene: TRBV3-1
CDR3 protein: CASSHEQGAREAFF
CDR3 DNA: TGTGCCAGCAGCCACGAACAGGGGGCCCGTGAAGCTTTCTTT

D gene: TRBD2
J gene: TRBJ2-2
V gene: TRBV29-1
CDR3 protein: CSVGGGPGGYTGELFF
CDR3 DNA: TGCAGCGTTGGAGGAGGGCCGGGGGGTTACACCGGGGAGCTGTTTTTT

D gene: TRBD1
J gene: TRBJ2-1
V gene: TRBV24-1
CDR3 protein: CATGGDRGYNEQFF
CDR3 DNA: TGTGCCACCGGTGGGGACAGGGGATACAATGAGCAGTTCTTC